This TCR beta chain was documented in a study of CD8+ T cells in alopecia areata. Across the study: At a dose of 5 to 10 mg twice daily, oral tofacitinib was given to treated patients. The study's findings and limits: Affected scalp, especially in alopecia totalis/universalis, had a higher clonality than normal scalp did.

The CDR3 consists of 16 residues. With 0 bases removed from V and 5 bases from J, the gap between germline ends came to 16 bases. Germline CDR1 and CDR2: LGHNA and YSLEER. The treatment was: oral pan-JAK inhibitor, 5-10 mg twice daily. Those with alopecia areata gave lesional scalp punch biopsies and peripheral blood. As concerns this clone: As yet, its antigen is unknown.

cDNA reverse transcribed from extracted RNA served as the sequencing template. Sequencing used immunoSEQ multiplex PCR; TCRdb keeps in-frame clones, though not all of them. The sample comprises tens of thousands of clones, around 70% of which are singletons, and around a sixth rests with the top ten. The source of this sequence is a human donor with alopecia areata. This sample comprised CD8+ T cells sorted from blood, obtained at approximately week 44, from a patient treated with tofacitinib. V gene TRBV4-3 combines with J gene TRBJ1-2, with D unresolved. The CDR3 nucleotides read TGCGCCAGCAGCCAAGACCGGCCGGCCTCTGCATATGGCTACACCTTC. It is translated as CASSQDRPASAYGYTF.